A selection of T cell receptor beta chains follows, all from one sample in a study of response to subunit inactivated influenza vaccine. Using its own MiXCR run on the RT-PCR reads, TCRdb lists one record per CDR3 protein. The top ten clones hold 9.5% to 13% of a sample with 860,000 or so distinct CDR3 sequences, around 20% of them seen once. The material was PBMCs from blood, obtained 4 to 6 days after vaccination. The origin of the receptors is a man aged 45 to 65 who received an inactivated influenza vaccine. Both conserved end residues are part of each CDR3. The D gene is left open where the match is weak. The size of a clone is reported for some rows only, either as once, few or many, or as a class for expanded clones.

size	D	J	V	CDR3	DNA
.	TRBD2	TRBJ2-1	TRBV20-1	CSARDSPSGSFSSYNEQFF	TGCAGTGCTAGAGATTCGCCTAGCGGGAGTTTCAGCTCCTACAATGAGCAGTTCTTC
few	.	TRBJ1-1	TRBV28	CASSSDSGDWNTEAFF	TGTGCCAGCAGTTCCGACTCAGGGGATTGGAACACTGAAGCTTTCTTT
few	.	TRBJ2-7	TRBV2	CASSKRTEGYEQYF	TGTGCCAGCAGTAAGAGGACAGAGGGCTACGAGCAGTACTTC
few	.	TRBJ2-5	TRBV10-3	CAIRTGIQETQYF	TGTGCCATCAGGACGGGGATTCAAGAGACCCAGTACTTC
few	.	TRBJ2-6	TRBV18	CASSPMDSQVVLTF	TGTGCCAGCTCACCAATGGACAGTCAAGTCGTGCTGACTTTC
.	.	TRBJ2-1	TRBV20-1	CSARHYNEQFF	TGCAGTGCTAGACACTACAATGAGCAGTTCTTC
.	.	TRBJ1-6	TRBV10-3	CAISVGQENSPLHF	TGTGCCATCAGTGTCGGGCAGGAGAATTCACCCCTCCACTTT
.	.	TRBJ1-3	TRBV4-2	CASSQEFQSSGNTIYF	TGTGCCAGCAGCCAAGAATTCCAGTCCTCTGGAAACACCATATATTTT
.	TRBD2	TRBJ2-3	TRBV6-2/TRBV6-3	CASSYMGLASTDTQYF	TGTGCCAGCAGTTACATGGGACTAGCTAGCACAGATACGCAGTATTTT
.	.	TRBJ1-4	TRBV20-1	CSARESNEKLFF	TGCAGTGCTAGGGAGTCCAATGAAAAACTGTTTTTT
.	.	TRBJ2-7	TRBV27	CASSWGWEASEQYF	TGTGCCAGCAGTTGGGGGTGGGAGGCCTCCGAGCAGTACTTC
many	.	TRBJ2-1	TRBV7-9	CASSLGGPNEQFF	TGTGCCAGCAGCTTAGGAGGCCCCAATGAGCAGTTCTTC
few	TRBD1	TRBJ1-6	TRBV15	CATSRGQGWSPLHF	TGTGCCACCAGCAGAGGACAGGGGTGGTCACCCCTCCACTTT
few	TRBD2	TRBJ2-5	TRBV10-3	CAISVRAGAQETQYF	TGTGCCATCAGTGTTAGAGCGGGGGCTCAAGAGACCCAGTACTTC
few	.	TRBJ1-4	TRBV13	CASSLTGGATNEKLFF	TGTGCCAGCAGCTTAACGGGGGGCGCAACTAATGAAAAACTGTTTTTT
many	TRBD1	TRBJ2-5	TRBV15	CATSRDVGQGQYF	TGTGCCACCAGCAGAGATGTGGGACAGGGCCAGTACTTC
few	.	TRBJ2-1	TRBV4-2	CASSQDLQAIPYNEQFF	TGTGCCAGCAGCCAAGACCTACAGGCGATCCCCTACAATGAGCAGTTCTTC
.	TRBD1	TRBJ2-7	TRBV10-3	CAIKTGTGYYEQYF	TGTGCCATCAAAACCGGGACAGGGTACTACGAGCAGTACTTC
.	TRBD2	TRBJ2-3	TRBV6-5	CASSYRGGTTDTQYF	TGTGCCAGCAGTTACCGGGGGGGCACCACAGATACGCAGTATTTT
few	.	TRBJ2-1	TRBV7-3	CASSPGDQGEQFF	TGTGCCAGCAGCCCAGGGGATCAAGGTGAGCAGTTCTTC
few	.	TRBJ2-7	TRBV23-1	CASSVPGLKGSGSYEQYF	TGCGCCAGCAGTGTTCCGGGACTTAAGGGATCCGGGTCCTACGAGCAGTACTTC
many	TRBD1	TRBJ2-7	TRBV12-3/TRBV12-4	CASRRQGNYEQYF	TGTGCCAGCAGGCGACAGGGGAACTACGAGCAGTACTTC
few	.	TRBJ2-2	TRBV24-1	CATSHRHTGELFF	TGTGCCACCAGTCATCGACATACCGGGGAGCTGTTTTTT
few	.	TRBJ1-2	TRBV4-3	CASSQDSGAGDGYTF	TGCGCCAGCAGCCAAGATTCAGGGGCAGGGGATGGCTACACCTTC
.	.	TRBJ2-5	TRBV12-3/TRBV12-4	CASRLSAGDQETQYF	TGTGCCAGCAGACTCTCAGCCGGGGACCAAGAGACCCAGTACTTC
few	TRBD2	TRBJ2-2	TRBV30	CAWTPGLAGAVGELFF	TGTGCCTGGACACCAGGACTAGCGGGAGCGGTCGGGGAGCTGTTTTTT
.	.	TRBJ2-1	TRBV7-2	CASSLARTNEQFF	TGTGCCAGCAGCTTAGCGCGTACGAATGAGCAGTTCTTC
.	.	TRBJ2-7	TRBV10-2	CASQGGQHYEQYF	TGCGCCAGCCAGGGGGGACAGCACTACGAGCAGTACTTC
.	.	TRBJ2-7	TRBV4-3	CASSHYFPDYEQYF	TGCGCCAGCAGCCACTACTTCCCCGACTACGAGCAGTACTTC
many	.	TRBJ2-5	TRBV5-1	CASSFDGQFAQYF	TGCGCCAGCAGCTTCGACGGACAATTCGCCCAGTACTTC
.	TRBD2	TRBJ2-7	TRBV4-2	CASSPTSGGQSYEQYF	TGTGCCAGCAGCCCAACTAGCGGGGGGCAATCCTACGAGCAGTACTTC
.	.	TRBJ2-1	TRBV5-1	CASSLTQQGNEQFF	TGCGCCAGCAGCTTGACCCAACAGGGAAATGAGCAGTTCTTC
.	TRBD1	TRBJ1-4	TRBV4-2	CASSHGGTGTGEKLFF	TGTGCCAGCAGCCATGGTGGGACCGGGACAGGGGAAAAACTGTTTTTT
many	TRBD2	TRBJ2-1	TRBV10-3	CAIGTSGSNEQFF	TGTGCCATCGGGACTAGCGGGAGCAATGAGCAGTTCTTC
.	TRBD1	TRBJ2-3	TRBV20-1	CSASGTGGWGDTQYF	TGCAGTGCTTCCGGGACAGGGGGTTGGGGGGATACGCAGTATTTT
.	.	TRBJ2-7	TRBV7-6	CASSSDFTAHSYEQYF	TGTGCCAGCAGCTCTGACTTCACCGCCCACAGTTACGAGCAGTACTTC
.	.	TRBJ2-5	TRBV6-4	CASNRRPFTQYF	TGTGCCAGCAACCGACGGCCTTTCACCCAGTACTTC
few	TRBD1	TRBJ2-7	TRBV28	CASSWGTGEGEQYF	TGTGCCAGCAGTTGGGGGACAGGGGAAGGCGAGCAGTACTTC
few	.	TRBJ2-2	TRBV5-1	CASSADYTGELFF	TGCGCCAGCAGCGCCGACTACACCGGGGAGCTGTTTTTT
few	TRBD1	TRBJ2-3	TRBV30	CAWDREVTDTQYF	TGTGCCTGGGACAGGGAAGTCACAGATACGCAGTATTTT
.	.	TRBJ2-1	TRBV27	CASSPTHHDSYNEQFF	TGTGCCAGCAGTCCTACCCACCACGACTCCTACAATGAGCAGTTCTTC
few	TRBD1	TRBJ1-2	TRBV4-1	CASSQGQGQYGYTF	TGCGCCAGCAGCCAGGGACAGGGCCAATATGGCTACACCTTC
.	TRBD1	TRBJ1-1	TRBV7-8	CASSLMGDRGAFF	TGTGCCAGCAGCTTGATGGGAGACAGGGGAGCTTTCTTT
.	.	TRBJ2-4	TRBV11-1	CASSEPTGNIQYF	TGTGCCAGCAGCGAACCCACAGGGAACATTCAGTACTTC
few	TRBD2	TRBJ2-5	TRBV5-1	CASTRAGGLKETQYF	TGCGCCAGCACCCGAGCGGGGGGCTTAAAAGAGACCCAGTACTTC
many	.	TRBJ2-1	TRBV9	CASSQGGGSNNEQFF	TGTGCCAGCAGCCAGGGGGGCGGGAGTAACAATGAGCAGTTCTTC
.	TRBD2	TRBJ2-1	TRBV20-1	CSARGSHSGRVNEQFF	TGCAGTGCTAGGGGGTCCCACAGCGGGAGAGTAAATGAGCAGTTCTTC
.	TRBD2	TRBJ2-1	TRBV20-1	CSASPSGRAWGNEQFF	TGCAGTGCTAGTCCTAGCGGGAGGGCCTGGGGCAATGAGCAGTTCTTC
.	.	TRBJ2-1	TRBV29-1	CSVETRGVTYNEQFF	TGCAGCGTTGAAACCCGCGGGGTTACCTACAATGAGCAGTTCTTC
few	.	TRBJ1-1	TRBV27	CASSLNPRVGTEAFF	TGTGCCAGCAGTTTAAACCCCAGGGTGGGAACTGAAGCTTTCTTT